The source of this TCR beta chain is a study of T cell responses to AZD1222 COVID-19 vaccine (dated by TCRdb to the early 2020s). In terms of the full investigation: A total of more than 230 trial participants underwent TCR sequencing, of whom 207 had received two doses of AZD1222 and about 25 had received two doses of the MenACWY control vaccine. Enrollment into the trials was organized by age into subgroups of 18-55, 56-69 and 70-plus years, and those subgroups contained about 160, 30 and 59 TCR-sequenced participants, respectively.

The research as a whole found: CD4 TCRs associated with the vaccine covered the entire spike protein, and the dominant responses were in regions 160-218 and 743-854. Conclusions about previously exposed vaccinees are limited because only six or seven AZD1222 recipients were SARS-CoV-2 seropositive at baseline. In the small 56-69-year group, the increase in depth fell short of significance, most likely because of low power. A significant rise in spike-specific TCR breadth and depth was observed after two AZD1222 doses relative to day 0 and relative to MenACWY recipients. Because no day 14 peak-response samples were available, the repertoires could be characterized only after the peak T cell response. Participants were mostly white British and included more females than males, and it was suggested by the authors that clonal diversity may have been underestimated. Epitopes outside the regions mutated in the B.1.351 and B.1.1.7 variants were reportedly recognized by nearly half of the unique spike-specific TCRs.

The CDR3 regions of human TCRbeta chains were analyzed by immunosequencing. Per the original workflow: TCRs in the repertoires were matched against a reference library of SARS-CoV-2-specific TCRs that had been generated with the MIRA antigen-specificity platform. Breadth meant the fraction of unique TCRs that were SARS-CoV-2-associated, whereas depth meant the fraction of total T cells that were SARS-CoV-2-associated. Using the MIRA data, each spike-specific TCR was mapped to the spike region that the TCR reacts to and placed in a CD4 or CD8 class. Log10-transformed breadth and depth values were compared by one-way ANOVA with Sidak's multiple comparisons tests. TCRdb provides this immuneACCESS table in a form limited to in-frame rearrangements. Some clones are lacking; in checked studies, under half of them reflect an unresolved V gene, and why the rest are absent is not known. D and trimming come from the DNA, and the V and J calls and clone size come from that table. Across this sample there are about 79,000 clones, with under 95% seen only once. Roughly 7% of the sample is in the top ten clones.

As for this clone: Its antigen specificity is not known. Per-base quality was not reported, and no clone a single base away is much larger than it.

V is shortened by 7 bases, J by 2 bases, and the region joining them spans 12 bases. The CDR3 starts with the cysteine, ends with the phenylalanine, and has 13 residues. Only the CDR3 part of the read is kept: 39 bases, read in frame from the first base. In the germline V gene (reference sequence), CDR1 corresponds to SEHNR and CDR2 to FQNEAQ. In light of the paper, this sample's time point label describes: baseline before first vaccination. What this sample's treatment or condition label stands for: meningococcal conjugate vaccine given as trial control. Samples from vaccinated people were obtained from the UK trials COV001 and COV002, which included a single-blind randomized controlled phase 2/3 trial of AZD1222 (ChAdOx1 nCoV-19) in healthy adults. Trial participant PBMC samples were collected at day 0 and day 28 after the second dose for TCRbeta chain sequencing.

The sequences come from peripheral blood, collected on day 0 of MenACWY control vaccination. The receptor was isolated from an adult in good health. The sequence links TRBV7-9 to TRBJ2-7, with TRBD1 perhaps the D gene, on 6 matching bases. The CDR3 here reads CASTPDRPYEQYF. The bases read TGTGCCAGCACCCCCGACAGGCCCTACGAGCAGTACTTC.